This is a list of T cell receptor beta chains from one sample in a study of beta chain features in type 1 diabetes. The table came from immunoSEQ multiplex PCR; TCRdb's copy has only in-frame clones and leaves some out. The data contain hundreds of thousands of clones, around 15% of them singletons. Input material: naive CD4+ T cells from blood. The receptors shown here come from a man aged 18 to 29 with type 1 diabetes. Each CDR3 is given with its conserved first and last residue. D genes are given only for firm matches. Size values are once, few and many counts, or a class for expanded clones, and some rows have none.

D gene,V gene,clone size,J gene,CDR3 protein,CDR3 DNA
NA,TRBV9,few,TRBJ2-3,CASSVARGTDTQYF,TGTGCCAGCAGCGTAGCCCGGGGCACAGATACGCAGTATTTT
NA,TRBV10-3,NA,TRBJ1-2,CAISESETTDGYTF,TGTGCCATCAGTGAGTCTGAAACCACCGATGGCTACACCTTC
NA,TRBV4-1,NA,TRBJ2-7,CASSQSPTTGGTPYEQYF,TGCGCCAGCAGCCAATCGCCAACGACAGGTGGAACCCCCTACGAGCAGTACTTC
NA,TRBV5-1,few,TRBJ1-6,CASSTSGLGGGINSPLHF,TGCGCCAGCAGCACCTCGGGACTCGGCGGAGGAATAAATTCACCCCTCCACTTT
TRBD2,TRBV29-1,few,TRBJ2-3,CSVLAGGGYTDTQYF,TGCAGCGTACTCGCGGGGGGGGGATACACAGATACGCAGTATTTT
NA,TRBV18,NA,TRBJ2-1,CASSPPARTYNEQFF,TGTGCCAGCTCACCACCGGCCAGGACATACAATGAGCAGTTCTTC
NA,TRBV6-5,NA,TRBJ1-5,CASSSNSNQPQHF,TGTGCCAGCAGTTCCAATAGCAATCAGCCCCAGCATTTT
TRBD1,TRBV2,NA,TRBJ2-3,CASSTGDTDTQYF,TGTGCCAGCAGCACAGGGGACACAGATACGCAGTATTTT
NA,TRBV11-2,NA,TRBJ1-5,CASSSNSNQPQHF,TGTGCCAGCAGCTCGAATAGCAATCAGCCCCAGCATTTT
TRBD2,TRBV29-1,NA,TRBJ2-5,CSGTGLLQETQYF,TGCAGCGGCACGGGACTACTCCAAGAGACCCAGTACTTC
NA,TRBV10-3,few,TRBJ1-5,CAISEGISGAEQPQHF,TGTGCCATCAGTGAGGGGATCTCAGGGGCCGAACAGCCCCAGCATTTT
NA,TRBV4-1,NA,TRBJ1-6,CASSQGLANSYNSPLHF,TGCGCCAGCAGCCAAGGTCTAGCGAACTCCTATAATTCACCCCTCCACTTT
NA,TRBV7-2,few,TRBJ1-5,CASSHDTFQPQHF,TGTGCCAGCAGCCATGACACTTTTCAGCCCCAGCATTTT
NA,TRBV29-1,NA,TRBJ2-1,CSVGEPYNEQFF,TGCAGCGTCGGGGAACCCTACAATGAGCAGTTCTTC
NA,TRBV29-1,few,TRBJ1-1,CSVEDLENTEAFF,TGCAGCGTTGAAGATCTGGAGAACACTGAAGCTTTCTTT
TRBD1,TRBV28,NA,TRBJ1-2,CASSSGQDYYGYTF,TGTGCCAGCAGTTCGGGACAGGACTACTATGGCTACACCTTC
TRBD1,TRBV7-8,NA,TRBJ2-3,CASTQGARTDTQYF,TGTGCCAGCACCCAGGGGGCCCGCACAGATACGCAGTATTTT
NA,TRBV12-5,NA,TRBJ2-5,CASGPPGERPFHQETQYF,TGTGCTAGTGGCCCACCGGGGGAGAGACCGTTTCATCAAGAGACCCAGTACTTC
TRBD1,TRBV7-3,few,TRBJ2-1,CASSSGTGGTEQFF,TGTGCCAGCAGCTCCGGGACAGGGGGCACTGAGCAGTTCTTC
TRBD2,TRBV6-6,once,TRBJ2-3,CASSLGLAGGTDTQYF,TGTGCCAGCAGCCTTGGACTAGCGGGGGGCACAGATACGCAGTATTTT
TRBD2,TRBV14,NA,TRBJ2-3,CASSQESGGPDTQYF,TGTGCCAGCAGCCAAGAGAGCGGGGGCCCAGATACGCAGTATTTT
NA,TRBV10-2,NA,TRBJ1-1,CASSERYTEAFF,TGCGCCAGCAGTGAACGGTACACTGAAGCTTTCTTT
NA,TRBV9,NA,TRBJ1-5,CASSVGLGMGQPQHF,TGTGCCAGCAGCGTAGGTCTCGGGATGGGTCAGCCCCAGCATTTT
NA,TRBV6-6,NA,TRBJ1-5,CASSGPNQPQHF,TGTGCCAGCTCGGGCCCTAATCAGCCCCAGCATTTT
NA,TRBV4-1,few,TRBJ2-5,CASSQGVEGWGTQYF,TGCGCCAGCAGCCAGGGGGTAGAAGGATGGGGGACCCAGTACTTC
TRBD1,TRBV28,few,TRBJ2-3,CASSPNQGVGPDTQYF,TGTGCCAGCAGTCCAAACCAGGGGGTTGGACCAGATACGCAGTATTTT
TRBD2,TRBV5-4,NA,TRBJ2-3,CASSLSRGVVADTQYF,TGTGCCAGCAGCTTGAGTCGGGGGGTTGTCGCAGATACGCAGTATTTT
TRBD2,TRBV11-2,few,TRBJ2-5,CASSPRTSGRSQETQYF,TGTGCCAGCAGCCCTCGGACTAGCGGGAGATCCCAAGAGACCCAGTACTTC
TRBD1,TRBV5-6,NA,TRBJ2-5,CASSRRDRGQETQYF,TGTGCCAGCAGCCGCCGGGACAGGGGGCAGGAGACCCAGTACTTC
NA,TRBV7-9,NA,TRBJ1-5,CASSTGTRNQPQHF,TGTGCCAGCAGCACAGGGACCCGCAATCAGCCCCAGCATTTT
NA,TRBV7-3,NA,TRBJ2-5,CASTFQETQYF,TGTGCCAGCACGTTCCAAGAGACCCAGTACTTC
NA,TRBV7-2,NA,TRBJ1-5,CASSLAYGGDQPQHF,TGTGCCAGCAGCTTAGCGTATGGCGGGGATCAGCCCCAGCATTTT
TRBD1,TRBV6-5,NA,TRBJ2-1,CASSYRDRVYNEQFF,TGTGCCAGCAGTTACCGGGACAGGGTTTACAATGAGCAGTTCTTC
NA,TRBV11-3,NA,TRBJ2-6,CASSLVGYPGANVLTF,TGTGCCAGCAGCTTAGTCGGATACCCTGGGGCCAACGTCCTGACTTTC
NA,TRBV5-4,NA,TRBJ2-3,CASSLGFEDTQYF,TGTGCCAGCAGCTTGGGGTTTGAAGATACGCAGTATTTT
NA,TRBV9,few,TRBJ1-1,CASSPESFMGTEAFF,TGTGCCAGCAGCCCCGAATCTTTTATGGGGACTGAAGCTTTCTTT
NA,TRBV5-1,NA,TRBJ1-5,CASSLAGDSNQPQHF,TGCGCCAGCAGCTTGGCAGGGGATAGCAATCAGCCCCAGCATTTT
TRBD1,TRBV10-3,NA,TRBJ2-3,CAIMGQQGAGDTQYF,TGTGCCATCATGGGCCAACAGGGGGCTGGAGATACGCAGTATTTT
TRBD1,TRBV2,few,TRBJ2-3,CASSGRGQGTDTQYF,TGTGCCAGCAGTGGTAGGGGACAGGGGACAGATACGCAGTATTTT
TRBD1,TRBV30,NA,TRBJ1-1,CAWIDREYTEAFF,TGTGCCTGGATCGACAGGGAGTACACTGAAGCTTTCTTT
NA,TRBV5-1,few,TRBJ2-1,CASSLDTARYNEQFF,TGCGCCAGCAGCTTGGATACAGCTAGGTACAATGAGCAGTTCTTC
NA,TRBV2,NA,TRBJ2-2,CASGRNTGELFF,TGTGCCAGCGGCAGGAACACCGGGGAGCTGTTTTTT
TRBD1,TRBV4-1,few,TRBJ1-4,CASSHQRGTVSLNEKLFF,TGCGCCAGCAGCCACCAAAGGGGGACAGTCAGTCTTAATGAAAAACTGTTTTTT
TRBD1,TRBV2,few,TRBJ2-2,CASRAQGGYNTGELFF,TGTGCCAGCAGGGCACAGGGGGGTTATAACACCGGGGAGCTGTTTTTT
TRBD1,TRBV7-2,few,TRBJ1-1,CASSSQGAETEAFF,TGTGCCAGCAGCTCTCAGGGGGCTGAGACTGAAGCTTTCTTT
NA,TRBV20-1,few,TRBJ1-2,CSARPTHGYTF,TGCAGTGCTCGTCCCACTCATGGCTACACCTTC
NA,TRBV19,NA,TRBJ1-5,CASSGRINSNRPQHF,TGTGCCAGTTCGGGACGGATCAATAGCAATCGACCCCAGCATTTT
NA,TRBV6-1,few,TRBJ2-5,CASSVNQGGETQYF,TGTGCCAGCAGTGTGAACCAGGGCGGGGAGACCCAGTACTTC
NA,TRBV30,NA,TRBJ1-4,CAWSMKETNEKLFF,TGTGCCTGGAGCATGAAAGAGACTAATGAAAAACTGTTTTTT
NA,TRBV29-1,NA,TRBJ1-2,CSVQGTGSYTF,TGCAGCGTTCAAGGGACTGGTAGCTACACCTTC